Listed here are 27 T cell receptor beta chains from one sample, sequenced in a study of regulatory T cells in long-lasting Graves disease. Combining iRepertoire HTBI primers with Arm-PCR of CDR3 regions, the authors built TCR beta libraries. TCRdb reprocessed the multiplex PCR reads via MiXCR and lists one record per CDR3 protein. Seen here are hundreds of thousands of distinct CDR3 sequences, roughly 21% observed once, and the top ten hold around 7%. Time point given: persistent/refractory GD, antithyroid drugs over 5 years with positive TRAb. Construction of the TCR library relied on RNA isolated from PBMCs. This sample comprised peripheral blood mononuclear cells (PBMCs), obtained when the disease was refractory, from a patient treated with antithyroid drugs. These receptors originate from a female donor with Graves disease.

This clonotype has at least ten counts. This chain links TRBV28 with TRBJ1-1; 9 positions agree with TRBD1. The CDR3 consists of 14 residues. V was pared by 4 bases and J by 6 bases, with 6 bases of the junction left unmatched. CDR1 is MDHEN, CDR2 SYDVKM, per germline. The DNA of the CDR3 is TGTGCCAGCAGTTACCAGGACAGGGGAGCTGAAGCTTTCTTT. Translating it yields CASSYQDRGAEAFF.

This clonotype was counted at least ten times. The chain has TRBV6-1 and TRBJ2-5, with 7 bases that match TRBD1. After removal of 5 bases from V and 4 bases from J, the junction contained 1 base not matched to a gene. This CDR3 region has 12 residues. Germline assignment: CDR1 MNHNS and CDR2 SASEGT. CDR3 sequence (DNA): TGTGCCAGCAGTCGACAGGGAGAGACCCAGTACTTC. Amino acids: CASSRQGETQYF.

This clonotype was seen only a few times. CDR3 sequence reads: CASSRNRPGITQETQYF. In nucleotides, the CDR3 is TGCGCCAGCAGCAGGAATCGACCCGGGATCACACAAGAGACCCAGTACTTC. The chain is built from TRBV5-1 and TRBJ2-5; the D gene is possibly TRBD2 (5 bases). CDR1 and CDR2 (germline): SGHRS, YFSETQ. Trimming removed 4 bases at V and 2 bases at J, with 21 bases between. The CDR3 spans 17 residues.

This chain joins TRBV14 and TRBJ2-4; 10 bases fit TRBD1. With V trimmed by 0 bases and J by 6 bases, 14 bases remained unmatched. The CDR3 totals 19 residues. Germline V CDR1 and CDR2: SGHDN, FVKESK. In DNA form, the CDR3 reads TGTGCCAGCAGCCAAGATATATTGACAGGGGGCCGGGATGTAAACATTCAGTACTTC. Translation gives CASSQDILTGGRDVNIQYF.

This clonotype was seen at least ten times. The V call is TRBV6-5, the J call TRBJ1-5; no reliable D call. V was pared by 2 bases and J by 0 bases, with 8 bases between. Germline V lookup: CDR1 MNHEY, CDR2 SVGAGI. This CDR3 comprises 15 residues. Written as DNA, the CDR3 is TGTGCCAGCAGTTACAACAGCCGTAGCAATCAGCCCCAGCATTTT. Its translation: CASSYNSRSNQPQHF.

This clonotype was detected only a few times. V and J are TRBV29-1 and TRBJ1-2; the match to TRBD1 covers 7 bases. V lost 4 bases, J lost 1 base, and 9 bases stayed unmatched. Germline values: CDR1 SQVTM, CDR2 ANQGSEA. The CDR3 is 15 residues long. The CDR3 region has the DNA TGCAGCGTTGTCGAGACAGGGCCCCTTAACTATGGCTACACCTTC. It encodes CSVVETGPLNYGYTF.

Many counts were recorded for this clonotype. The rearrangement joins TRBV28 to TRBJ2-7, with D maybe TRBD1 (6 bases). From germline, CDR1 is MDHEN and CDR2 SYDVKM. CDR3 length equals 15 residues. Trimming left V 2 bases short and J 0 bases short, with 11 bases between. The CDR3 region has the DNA TGTGCCAGCAGTTTAAACAGGGTGAGCTCCTACGAGCAGTACTTC. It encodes CASSLNRVSSYEQYF.

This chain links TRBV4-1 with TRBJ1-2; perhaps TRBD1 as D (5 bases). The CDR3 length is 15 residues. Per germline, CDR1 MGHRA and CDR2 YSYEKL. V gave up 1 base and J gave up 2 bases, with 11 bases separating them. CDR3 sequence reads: CASSQGTTWNYGYTF. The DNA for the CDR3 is TGCGCCAGCAGCCAAGGGACAACCTGGAACTATGGCTACACCTTC.

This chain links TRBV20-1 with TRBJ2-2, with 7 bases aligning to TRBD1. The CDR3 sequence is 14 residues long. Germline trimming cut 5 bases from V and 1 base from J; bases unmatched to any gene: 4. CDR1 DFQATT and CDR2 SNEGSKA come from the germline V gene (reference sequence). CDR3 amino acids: CSASGTVNTGELFF. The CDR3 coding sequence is TGCAGTGCTTCCGGGACAGTGAACACCGGGGAGCTGTTTTTT.

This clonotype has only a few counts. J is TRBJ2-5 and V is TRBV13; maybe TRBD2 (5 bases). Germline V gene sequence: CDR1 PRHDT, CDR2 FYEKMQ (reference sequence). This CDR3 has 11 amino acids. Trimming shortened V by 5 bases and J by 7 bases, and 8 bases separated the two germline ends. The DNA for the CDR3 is TGTGCCAGCAGCGGCCGGGGGACCCAGTACTTC. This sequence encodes CASSGRGTQYF.

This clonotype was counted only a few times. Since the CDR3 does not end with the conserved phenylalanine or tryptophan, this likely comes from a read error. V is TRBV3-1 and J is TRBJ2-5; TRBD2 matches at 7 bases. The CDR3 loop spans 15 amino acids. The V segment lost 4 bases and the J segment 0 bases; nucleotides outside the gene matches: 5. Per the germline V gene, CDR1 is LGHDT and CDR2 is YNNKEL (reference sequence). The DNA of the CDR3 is TGTGCCAGCAGCCCAGCGGGGAGGTACCAAGAGACCCAGTACCTC. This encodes CASSPAGRYQETQYL.

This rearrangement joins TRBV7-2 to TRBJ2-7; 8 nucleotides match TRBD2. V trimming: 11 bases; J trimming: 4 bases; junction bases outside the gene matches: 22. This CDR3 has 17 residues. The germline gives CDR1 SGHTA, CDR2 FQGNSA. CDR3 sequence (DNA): TGTGCCGGCACCGAAGCGAGGGCCGGGAGGGACCAATACGAGCAGTACTTC. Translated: CAGTEARAGRDQYEQYF.

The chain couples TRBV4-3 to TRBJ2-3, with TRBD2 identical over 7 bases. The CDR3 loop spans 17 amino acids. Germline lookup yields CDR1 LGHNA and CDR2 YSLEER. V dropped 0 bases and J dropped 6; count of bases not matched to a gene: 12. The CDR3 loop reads CASSQEITGRGADTQYF. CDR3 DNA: TGCGCCAGCAGCCAAGAAATTACGGGGAGGGGTGCGGATACGCAGTATTTT.

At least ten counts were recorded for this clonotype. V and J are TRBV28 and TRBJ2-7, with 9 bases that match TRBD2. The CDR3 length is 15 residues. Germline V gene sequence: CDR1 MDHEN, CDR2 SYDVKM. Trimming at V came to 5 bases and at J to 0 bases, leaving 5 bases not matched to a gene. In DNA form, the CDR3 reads TGTGCCAGCAGTCCGCGGGGGGGCAGCTCCTACGAGCAGTACTTC. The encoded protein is CASSPRGGSSYEQYF.

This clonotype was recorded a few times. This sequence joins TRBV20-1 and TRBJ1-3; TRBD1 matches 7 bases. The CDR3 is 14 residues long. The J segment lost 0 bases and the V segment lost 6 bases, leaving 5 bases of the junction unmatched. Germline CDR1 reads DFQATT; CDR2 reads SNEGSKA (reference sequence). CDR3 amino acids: CSARQGLSGNTIYF. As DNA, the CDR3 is TGCAGTGCAAGACAGGGCCTCTCTGGAAACACCATATATTTT.

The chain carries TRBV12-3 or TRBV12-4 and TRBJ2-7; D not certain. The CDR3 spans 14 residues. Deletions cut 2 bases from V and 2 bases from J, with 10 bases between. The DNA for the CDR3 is TGTGCCAGCAGTTTAACACAAAACACCTACGAGCAGTACTTC. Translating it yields CASSLTQNTYEQYF.

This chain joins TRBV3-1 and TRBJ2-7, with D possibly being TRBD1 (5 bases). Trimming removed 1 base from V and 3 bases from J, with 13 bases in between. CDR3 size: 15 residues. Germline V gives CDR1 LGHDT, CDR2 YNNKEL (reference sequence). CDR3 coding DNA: TGTGCCAGCAGCCAAGGGGGCGTCGGAGACTACGAGCAGTACTTC. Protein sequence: CASSQGGVGDYEQYF.

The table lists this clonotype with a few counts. The CDR3 sequence is CSATTSGHYGTQYF. CDR3 nucleotide sequence: TGCAGTGCAACGACTAGCGGGCATTACGGGACCCAGTACTTC. This chain joins TRBV20-1 and TRBJ2-5; 10 nucleotides match TRBD2. The CDR3 consists of 14 residues. The trim removed 6 bases at V and 7 bases at J, leaving 11 bases unmatched. The germline gives CDR1 DFQATT, CDR2 SNEGSKA (reference sequence).

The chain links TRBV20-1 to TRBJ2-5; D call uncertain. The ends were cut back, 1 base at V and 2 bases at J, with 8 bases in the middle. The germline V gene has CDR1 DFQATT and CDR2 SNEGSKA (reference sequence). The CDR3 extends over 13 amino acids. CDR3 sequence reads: CSARGLDQETQYF. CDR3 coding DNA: TGCAGTGCTAGAGGGCTGGATCAAGAGACCCAGTACTTC.

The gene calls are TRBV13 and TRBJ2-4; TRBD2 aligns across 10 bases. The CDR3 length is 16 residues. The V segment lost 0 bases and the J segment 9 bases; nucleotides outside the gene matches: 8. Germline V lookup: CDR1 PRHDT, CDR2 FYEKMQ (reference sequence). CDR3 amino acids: CASSLGTSGLPGIQYF. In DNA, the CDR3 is TGTGCCAGCAGCTTAGGGACTAGCGGGCTCCCGGGCATTCAGTACTTC.

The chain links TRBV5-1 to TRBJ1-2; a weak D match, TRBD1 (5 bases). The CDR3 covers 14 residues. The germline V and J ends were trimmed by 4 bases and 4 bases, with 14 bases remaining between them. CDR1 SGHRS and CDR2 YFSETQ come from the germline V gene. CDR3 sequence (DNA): TGCGCCAGCAGCGATGACCTTGGGGGCTATGGCTACACCTTC. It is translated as CASSDDLGGYGYTF.

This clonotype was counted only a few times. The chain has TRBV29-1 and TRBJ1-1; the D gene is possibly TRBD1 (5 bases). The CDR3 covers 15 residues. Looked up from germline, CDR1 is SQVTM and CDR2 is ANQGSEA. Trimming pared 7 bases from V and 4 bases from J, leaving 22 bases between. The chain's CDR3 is CSANRGYGQATEAFF. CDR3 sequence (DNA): TGCAGCGCCAATAGGGGTTACGGCCAGGCCACTGAAGCTTTCTTT.

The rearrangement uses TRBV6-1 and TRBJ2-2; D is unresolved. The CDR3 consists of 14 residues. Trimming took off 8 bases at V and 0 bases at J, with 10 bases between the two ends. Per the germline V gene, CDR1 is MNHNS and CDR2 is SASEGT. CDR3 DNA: TGTGCCAGCGGGCCAACAGCGAACACCGGGGAGCTGTTTTTT. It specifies CASGPTANTGELFF.

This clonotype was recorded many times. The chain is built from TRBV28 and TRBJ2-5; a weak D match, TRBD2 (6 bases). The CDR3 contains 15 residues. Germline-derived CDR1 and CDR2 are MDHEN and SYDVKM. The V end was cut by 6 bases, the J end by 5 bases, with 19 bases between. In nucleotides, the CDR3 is TGTGCCAGCAGCCCAAGGACTATCCGCCAGGAGACCCAGTACTTC. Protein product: CASSPRTIRQETQYF.

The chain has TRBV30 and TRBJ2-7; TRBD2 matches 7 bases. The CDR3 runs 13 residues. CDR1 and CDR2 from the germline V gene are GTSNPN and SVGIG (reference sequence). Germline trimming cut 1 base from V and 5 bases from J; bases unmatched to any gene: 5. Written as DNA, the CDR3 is TGTGCCTGGAGTGCAACCGGGACTAACGAGCAGTACTTC. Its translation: CAWSATGTNEQYF.

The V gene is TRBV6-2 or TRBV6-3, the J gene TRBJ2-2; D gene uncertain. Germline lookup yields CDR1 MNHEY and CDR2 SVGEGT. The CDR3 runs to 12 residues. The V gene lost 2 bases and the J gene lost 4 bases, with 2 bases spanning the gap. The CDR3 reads CASSYGTGELFF. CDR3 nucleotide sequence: TGTGCCAGCAGTTACGGCACCGGGGAGCTGTTTTTT.

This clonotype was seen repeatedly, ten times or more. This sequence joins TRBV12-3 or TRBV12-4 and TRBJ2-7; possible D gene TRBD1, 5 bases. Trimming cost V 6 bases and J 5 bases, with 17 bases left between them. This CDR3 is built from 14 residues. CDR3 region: CASSRRDLRDEQYF. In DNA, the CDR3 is TGTGCCAGCAGCCGCAGGGATCTCAGGGACGAGCAGTACTTC.